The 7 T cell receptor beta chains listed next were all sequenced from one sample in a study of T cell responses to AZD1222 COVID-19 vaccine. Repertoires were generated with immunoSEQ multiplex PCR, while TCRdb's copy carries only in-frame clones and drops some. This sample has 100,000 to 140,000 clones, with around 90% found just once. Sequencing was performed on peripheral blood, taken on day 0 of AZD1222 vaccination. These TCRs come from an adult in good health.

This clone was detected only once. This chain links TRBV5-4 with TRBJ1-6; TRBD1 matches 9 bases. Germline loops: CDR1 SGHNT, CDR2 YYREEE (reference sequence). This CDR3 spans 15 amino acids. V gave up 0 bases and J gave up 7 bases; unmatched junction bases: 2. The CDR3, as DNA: TGTGCCAGCAGCTTGGGGACAGGGGTGAATTCACCCCTCCACTTT. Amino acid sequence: CASSLGTGVNSPLHF.

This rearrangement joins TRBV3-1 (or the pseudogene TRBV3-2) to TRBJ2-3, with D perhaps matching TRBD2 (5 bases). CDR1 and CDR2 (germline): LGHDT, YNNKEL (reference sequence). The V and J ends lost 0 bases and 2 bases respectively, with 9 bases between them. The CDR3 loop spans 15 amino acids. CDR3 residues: CASSQDPGNTDTQYF. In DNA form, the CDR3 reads TGTGCCAGCAGCCAAGACCCGGGAAACACAGATACGCAGTATTTT.

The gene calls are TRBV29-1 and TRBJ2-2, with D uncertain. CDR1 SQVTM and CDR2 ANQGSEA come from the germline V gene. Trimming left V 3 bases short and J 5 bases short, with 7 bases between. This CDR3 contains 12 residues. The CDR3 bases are TGCAGCGTTGATCGAGGAACCGGGGAGCTGTTTTTT. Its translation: CSVDRGTGELFF.

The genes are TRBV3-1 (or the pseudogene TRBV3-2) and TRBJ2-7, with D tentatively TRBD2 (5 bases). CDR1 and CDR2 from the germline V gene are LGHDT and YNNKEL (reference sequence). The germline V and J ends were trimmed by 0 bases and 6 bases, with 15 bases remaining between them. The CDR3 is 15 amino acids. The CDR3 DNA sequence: TGTGCCAGCAGCCAAGATCAGGTCGGGGTTGGCGAGCAGTACTTC. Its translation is CASSQDQVGVGEQYF.

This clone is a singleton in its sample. CDR3 amino acids: CSVGGEGGYTF. Written as DNA, the CDR3 is TGCAGCGTTGGGGGAGAGGGTGGCTACACCTTC. The chain carries TRBV29-1 and TRBJ1-2; D call uncertain. Germline loops: CDR1 SQVTM, CDR2 ANQGSEA. Deletions cut 4 bases from V and 7 bases from J, with 10 bases between. CDR3 length: 11 amino acids.

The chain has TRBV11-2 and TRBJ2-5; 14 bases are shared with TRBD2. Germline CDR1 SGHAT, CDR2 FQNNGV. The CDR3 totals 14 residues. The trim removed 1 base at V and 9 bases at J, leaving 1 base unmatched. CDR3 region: CASSLGLAGGAQYF. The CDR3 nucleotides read TGTGCCAGCAGCTTAGGACTAGCGGGGGGGGCCCAGTACTTC.

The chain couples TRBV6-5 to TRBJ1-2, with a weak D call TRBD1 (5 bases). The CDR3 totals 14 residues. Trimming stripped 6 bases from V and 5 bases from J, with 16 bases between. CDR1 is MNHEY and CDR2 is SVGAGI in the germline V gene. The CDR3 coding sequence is TGTGCCAGCAGAGCGACAGAAGATTTTTATGGCTACACCTTC. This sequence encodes CASRATEDFYGYTF.